Listed below are T cell receptor beta chains from one sample, sequenced in a study of control samples from healthy donors and cancer patients. Clones were read by immunoSEQ multiplex PCR, and TCRdb kept only the in-frame ones, dropping some. This table has approximately 97,000 clones, 92% appearing once. Sequences were obtained from blood. Receptors were obtained from a human donor in good health. The donor label of this sample is uncertain. The CDR3 runs from the conserved cysteine through the conserved F or W. The order of the fields is D gene, CDR3 length, clone size, J gene, V gene, CDR3 DNA, CDR3 protein. A D gene is named only where the DNA matches it firmly. Rows give clone size only sometimes, using once, few, many, or a class for an expanded clone.

D: -; length: 16; size: -; J: TRBJ1-6; V: TRBV5-5; DNA: TGTGCCAGCAGCTTGTTTCCAAAGGGCGATAATTCACCCCTCCACTTT; CDR3: CASSLFPKGDNSPLHF
D: -; length: 16; size: once; J: TRBJ2-1; V: TRBV24-1; DNA: TGTGCCACCAGTGCGATCTCCACGGGCTCCTACAATGAGCAGTTCTTC; CDR3: CATSAISTGSYNEQFF
D: -; length: 15; size: -; J: TRBJ2-2; V: TRBV7-3; DNA: TGTGCCAGCAGCCCCGCGGCAGGGGGGTCAGGGGAGCTGTTTTTT; CDR3: CASSPAAGGSGELFF
D: TRBD1; length: 15; size: -; J: TRBJ2-3; V: TRBV25-1; DNA: TGTGCCAGCAGTGCCCAGGACAGGGTGACAGATACGCAGTATTTT; CDR3: CASSAQDRVTDTQYF
D: -; length: 14; size: -; J: TRBJ1-5; V: TRBV6-2/TRBV6-3; DNA: TGTGCCAGCAGTGGACAGTTATTCAATCAGCCCCAGCATTTT; CDR3: CASSGQLFNQPQHF
D: -; length: 12; size: -; J: TRBJ1-1; V: TRBV12-3/TRBV12-4; DNA: TGTGCCAGCAGTATCGACGGGGGTAAAGCTTTCTTT; CDR3: CASSIDGGKAFF
D: -; length: 14; size: -; J: TRBJ1-5; V: TRBV18; DNA: TGTGCCAGCTCACCGGGACAACTGGGTCAGCCCCAGCATTTT; CDR3: CASSPGQLGQPQHF
D: TRBD1; length: 16; size: once; J: TRBJ1-5; V: TRBV4-1; DNA: TGCGCCAGCAGCCTAACCGGGACAGAAGACAATCAGCCCCAGCATTTT; CDR3: CASSLTGTEDNQPQHF
D: -; length: 12; size: -; J: TRBJ2-1; V: TRBV28; DNA: TGTGCCAGCAGTTTATCGGGGAGTGAGCAGTTCTTC; CDR3: CASSLSGSEQFF
D: -; length: 11; size: -; J: TRBJ2-1; V: TRBV20-1; DNA: TGCAGGACGAGCTCCTACAATGAGCAGTTCTTC; CDR3: CRTSSYNEQFF
D: -; length: 15; size: -; J: TRBJ1-2; V: TRBV10-3; DNA: TGTGCCATCAGTGAGTCTATAGGGGGATTCGATGGCTACACCTTC; CDR3: CAISESIGGFDGYTF
D: -; length: 14; size: -; J: TRBJ1-2; V: TRBV1; DNA: TGCACCAGCAGCCAAGGGGACAGGGGTTATGGCTACACCTTC; CDR3: CTSSQGDRGYGYTF
D: -; length: 16; size: once; J: TRBJ2-3; V: TRBV2; DNA: TGTGCCAGCAGTCCAGAAACAGGGCTTAGCACAGATACGCAGTATTTT; CDR3: CASSPETGLSTDTQYF
D: TRBD1; length: 16; size: -; J: TRBJ2-2; V: TRBV24-1; DNA: TGTGCCACCAGTGATTTGGAGACAGGGGGCTTCGGGGAGCTGTTTTTT; CDR3: CATSDLETGGFGELFF
D: TRBD1; length: 13; size: -; J: TRBJ1-2; V: TRBV24-1; DNA: TGTGCCACCAGTGTAACAGGGGGCTATGGCTACACCTTC; CDR3: CATSVTGGYGYTF
D: -; length: 14; size: -; J: TRBJ1-3; V: TRBV6-5; DNA: TGTGCCAGCAACCCCAATTGGGCTGGAAACACCATATATTTT; CDR3: CASNPNWAGNTIYF
D: -; length: 14; size: -; J: TRBJ1-3; V: TRBV6-6; DNA: TGTGCCAGCAAGGCCAGGGCAACCGGAAGCACCATATATTTT; CDR3: CASKARATGSTIYF
D: -; length: 16; size: -; J: TRBJ1-6; V: TRBV4-3; DNA: TGCGCCAGCAGCCAAGTTCTGGCAGGAGCTAATTCACCCCTCCACTTT; CDR3: CASSQVLAGANSPLHF
D: -; length: 15; size: -; J: TRBJ1-4; V: TRBV2; DNA: TGTGCCAGCAGTGTTCCCAGGGGTAGGACTGAAAAACTGTTTTTT; CDR3: CASSVPRGRTEKLFF
D: TRBD1; length: 14; size: -; J: TRBJ1-5; V: TRBV19; DNA: TGTGCCAGTACTCCCGGACAGGGTAGTCAGCCCCAGCATTTT; CDR3: CASTPGQGSQPQHF
D: -; length: 14; size: -; J: TRBJ1-3; V: TRBV10-3; DNA: TGTGCCATCAGTGAGTCGACTTCTGGAAACACCATATATTTT; CDR3: CAISESTSGNTIYF
D: -; length: 13; size: few; J: TRBJ2-7; V: TRBV6-5; DNA: TGTGCCAGCAACAGGGCTTACTCCTACGAGCAGTACTTC; CDR3: CASNRAYSYEQYF
D: -; length: 15; size: -; J: TRBJ2-7; V: TRBV10-3; DNA: TGTGCCATCAGGAACACTAGCAGGCTTCACAGCGAGCAGTACTTC; CDR3: CAIRNTSRLHSEQYF
D: -; length: 15; size: -; J: TRBJ1-2; V: TRBV2; DNA: TGTGCCAGCAGTGAATACTTTTCTGCTAACTATGGCTACACCTTC; CDR3: CASSEYFSANYGYTF
D: -; length: 15; size: -; J: TRBJ1-5; V: TRBV4-2; DNA: TGTGCCAGCAGCCAAGATCCCAGATTCACTGGGCCCCAGCATTTT; CDR3: CASSQDPRFTGPQHF
D: -; length: 13; size: -; J: TRBJ1-5; V: TRBV4-3; DNA: TGCGCCAGCAGCCCACAGTATGGGCAGCCCCAGCATTTT; CDR3: CASSPQYGQPQHF
D: -; length: 13; size: -; J: TRBJ2-3; V: TRBV12-3/TRBV12-4; DNA: TGTGCCAGCAGTCGAGTGGGGCCAGATACGCAGTATTTT; CDR3: CASSRVGPDTQYF
D: -; length: 13; size: -; J: TRBJ1-2; V: TRBV6-2/TRBV6-3; DNA: TGTGCCAGCAGCAGCCGCTTCGGGGATGGCTACACCTTC; CDR3: CASSSRFGDGYTF
D: -; length: 12; size: -; J: TRBJ1-2; V: TRBV12-3/TRBV12-4; DNA: TGTGCCAGCAGTTTATCAGGGAGCGGCTACACCTTC; CDR3: CASSLSGSGYTF
D: -; length: 12; size: once; J: TRBJ1-5; V: TRBV7-9; DNA: TGTGCCAGCAGCTTGGACAATCAGCCCCAGCATTTT; CDR3: CASSLDNQPQHF
D: -; length: 16; size: -; J: TRBJ2-1; V: TRBV3-1/TRBV3-2; DNA: TGTGCCAGCAGCCAAGAAAGGGGGGAAGAAGCTTATGAGCAGTTCTTC; CDR3: CASSQERGEEAYEQFF
D: -; length: 15; size: -; J: TRBJ2-5; V: TRBV9; DNA: TGTGCCAGCAGCGAGGGCATGGGGTGGAGGGAGACCCAGTACTTC; CDR3: CASSEGMGWRETQYF